The 31 T cell receptor beta chains below come from one sample, sequenced in a study of T cells in Graves' hyperthyroidism and ophthalmopathy (dated by TCRdb to between 2018 and 2020). Libraries were constructed by multiplex PCR. Sequencing instrument: Illumina HiSeq 2000. The TCR beta CDR3 regions were amplified from the RNA transcripts. A first-round RT-PCR of the TCR CDR3 used the HTBI primer set with the Qiagen OneStep RT-PCR kit. TCRdb applied fastp at Q25 and MiXCR to the public reads, then kept only in-frame beta chains. Here each entry gathers all rows of one CDR3 protein and keeps the most common genes and DNA. This sample lists 250,000 to 300,000 distinct CDR3 sequences; roughly 19% were detected once. Roughly 39% of the sample goes to the ten largest clones. The specimen was blood. These receptors were collected from a middle-aged man with Graves' ophthalmopathy.

This clonotype was seen at least ten times. The DNA for the CDR3 is TGTGCCAGCAGCCAGCAGCGGGAGATCAACGAGCAGTACTTC. Its protein is CASSQQREINEQYF. The chain couples TRBV3-1 to TRBJ2-7; 8 bases are shared with TRBD2. Germline trimming cut 3 bases from V and 5 bases from J; bases unmatched to any gene: 6. The CDR3 length is 14 residues. From germline, CDR1 is LGHDT and CDR2 YNNKEL (reference sequence).

This clonotype was detected a few times. The chain joins TRBV10-2 to TRBJ1-1, with no clear D. The CDR3 length is 15 residues. The germline V and J ends were trimmed by 5 bases and 0 bases, with 13 bases remaining between them. The V gene's germline CDR1 is WSHSY and CDR2 SAAADI. CDR3 protein: CASSWEGRMNTEAFF. The DNA for the CDR3 is TGCGCCAGCAGTTGGGAAGGGCGGATGAACACTGAAGCTTTCTTT.

The V gene is TRBV24-1, the J gene TRBJ2-7, with 9 bases aligning to TRBD1. CDR3 size: 14 residues. With V trimmed by 10 bases and J by 0 bases, 6 bases remained unmatched. CDR1 and CDR2 from the germline V gene are KGHDR and SFDVKD. CDR3 protein: CATQDRGNSYEQYF. The CDR3 nucleotides are TGTGCCACTCAGGACAGGGGAAACTCCTACGAGCAGTACTTC.

The rearrangement uses TRBV6-2 or TRBV6-3 and TRBJ2-2; D may be TRBD1 (5 bases). The CDR3 loop spans 15 amino acids. The ends were cut back, 5 bases at V and 6 bases at J, with 16 bases in the middle. CDR1 is MNHEY, CDR2 SVGEGT, per germline. The CDR3 spells CASSAQKGMAGELFF. The CDR3 bases are TGTGCCAGCAGTGCCCAAAAGGGGATGGCCGGGGAGCTGTTTTTT.

In this sample, this clonotype turned up a few times. The V gene is TRBV24-1, the J gene TRBJ2-7, with 7 positions matching TRBD1. The V segment lost 3 bases and the J segment 0 bases; nucleotides outside the gene matches: 4. The CDR3 has 15 residues. Germline V lookup: CDR1 KGHDR, CDR2 SFDVKD. The CDR3 sequence: CATSDRRDSSYEQYF. The CDR3 DNA reads TGTGCCACCAGTGATCGTCGGGACAGCTCCTACGAGCAGTACTTC.

This clonotype has just a few counts. The chain couples TRBV20-1 to TRBJ2-7; D remains ambiguous. V dropped 1 base and J dropped 4 bases, with 14 bases sitting between them. Germline V gives CDR1 DFQATT, CDR2 SNEGSKA (reference sequence). CDR3 length: 14 residues. CDR3 DNA: TGCAGTGCTAGAGCAACCCAGGCTTTTTACGAGCAGTACTTC. This translates into CSARATQAFYEQYF.

This rearrangement joins TRBV10-3 to TRBJ2-1, with no clear D. CDR3 size: 12 residues. Between the trimmed V and J ends, which lost 0 bases and 10 bases, there was a span of 7 bases. Germline lookup yields CDR1 ENHRY and CDR2 SYGVKD. The CDR3 bases are TGTGCCATCAGTGAGTCGTTGGCCGAGCAGTTCTTC. Protein: CAISESLAEQFF.

This clonotype has at least ten counts. V is TRBV6-5 and J is TRBJ2-7; D might be TRBD1 (6 bases). Deletions cut 7 bases from V and 6 bases from J, with 19 bases between. CDR3 length equals 14 residues. Looked up from germline, CDR1 is MNHEY and CDR2 is SVGAGI. The CDR3 DNA follows: TGTGCCAGCATCCTCGGGACAAGTACCTGCGAGCAGTACTTC. Encoded protein: CASILGTSTCEQYF.

In this sample, this clonotype turned up many times. J is TRBJ2-7 and V is TRBV9; no reliable D call. The germline gives CDR1 SGDLS, CDR2 YYNGEE. This CDR3 has 14 amino acids. V was pared by 5 bases and J by 2 bases, with 14 bases between. Written as DNA, the CDR3 is TGTGCCAGCAGTCCCGCCAGCGCGACCTACGAGCAGTACTTC. It encodes CASSPASATYEQYF.

V is TRBV30 and J is TRBJ2-7, with a possible D match to TRBD1 (5 bases). Germline lookup yields CDR1 GTSNPN and CDR2 SVGIG (reference sequence). The CDR3 is made up of 11 amino acids. Between the trimmed V and J ends, which lost 6 bases and 6 bases, there was a span of 12 bases. The CDR3 reads CACMGRSEQYF. Here the CDR3 DNA reads TGTGCCTGTATGGGGCGAAGCGAGCAGTACTTC.

The chain employs TRBV5-1 and TRBJ2-1; the match to TRBD2 covers 13 bases. In germline, CDR1 is SGHRS, CDR2 YFSETQ. V lost 0 bases, J lost 2 bases, and 8 bases stayed unmatched. The CDR3 consists of 19 residues. DNA for the CDR3: TGCGCCAGCAGCTTGGGACTAGCGGGAGGACCAGGTCCCTACAATGAGCAGTTCTTC. This encodes CASSLGLAGGPGPYNEQFF.

The rearrangement uses TRBV6-1 and TRBJ1-6; D is unclear. V lost 10 bases to trimming and J lost 0 bases, with 16 bases between them. This CDR3 has 16 amino acids. Germline V gives CDR1 MNHNS, CDR2 SASEGT. As DNA, the CDR3 is TGTGCCACCCTGAACCTAGACATCTCCTATAATTCACCCCTCCACTTT. Protein sequence: CATLNLDISYNSPLHF.

This clonotype was seen at least ten times. The rearrangement links TRBV12-3 or TRBV12-4 to TRBJ2-3, with 14 positions matching TRBD2. V gave up 5 bases and J gave up 5 bases; unmatched junction bases: 18. The CDR3 contains 20 residues. CDR3 amino acids: CASSPFLVPGLAGVQDTQYF. DNA of the CDR3: TGTGCCAGCAGTCCCTTTTTAGTCCCGGGACTAGCGGGAGTGCAAGATACGCAGTATTTT.

The chain uses TRBV27 and TRBJ2-1; 7 bases map to TRBD2. Germline V gives CDR1 MNHEY, CDR2 SMNVEV (reference sequence). After removal of 10 bases from V and 2 bases from J, the junction contained 17 bases not matched to a gene. The CDR3 totals 17 residues. The CDR3 nucleotides are TGTGCCACCAAATCCGGGAATGCGGGGGATCCCTACAATGAGCAGTTCTTC. Translation: CATKSGNAGDPYNEQFF.

As for this clonotype: A clone one base away is much larger, so this may be a read error. V and J are TRBV2 and TRBJ2-7; D ambiguous. Germline V gene data show CDR1 as SNHLY and CDR2 as FYNNEI. The CDR3 is 12 amino acids. V dropped 1 base and J dropped 3 bases, with 4 bases sitting between them. In nucleotides, the CDR3 is TGTGCCAGCAGTGAAGGGGACTACGAGCAGTACTTC. It specifies CASSEGDYEQYF.

The V and J genes are TRBV7-2 and TRBJ2-1, with TRBD2 matching over 7 bases. J was trimmed by 3 bases and V by 1 base; bases with no gene match: 3. Germline V gene sequence: CDR1 SGHTA, CDR2 FQGNSA. This CDR3 has 15 amino acids. CDR3 residues: CASSLGPSGYNEQFF. In DNA, the CDR3 is TGTGCCAGCAGCTTAGGCCCTAGCGGCTACAATGAGCAGTTCTTC.

This clonotype has more than one count but fewer than ten. The chain is built from TRBV4-1 and TRBJ1-2, with 7 bases lining up with TRBD1. After removal of 1 base from V and 7 bases from J, the junction contained 12 bases not matched to a gene. CDR3 length: 16 amino acids. Germline V gene sequence: CDR1 MGHRA, CDR2 YSYEKL. CDR3 DNA sequence: TGCGCCAGCAGCCAAGCCAACCAGGGGGGGGTCAGTGGCTACACCTTC. It specifies CASSQANQGGVSGYTF.

This clonotype showed up just a few times. This sequence joins TRBV7-8 and TRBJ1-5; TRBD1 aligns across 10 bases. The trim removed 5 bases at V and 5 bases at J, leaving 12 bases unmatched. The germline gives CDR1 SGHVS, CDR2 FQNEAQ. The CDR3 is 17 residues long. The CDR3 coding sequence is TGTGCCAGCAGCCACCTACCCGGGACAGGGGTCCATCAGCCCCAGCATTTT. Protein product: CASSHLPGTGVHQPQHF.

This clonotype was seen many times. The CDR3 sequence: CASSFRAGGSYEQYF. The CDR3 DNA reads TGTGCCAGCAGTTTTCGGGCGGGGGGCTCCTACGAGCAGTACTTC. This chain links TRBV27 with TRBJ2-7, with 8 positions matching TRBD2. Trimming took 3 bases from V and 0 from J; bases not matched to a gene: 4. The CDR3 extends over 15 amino acids. In germline, CDR1 is MNHEY, CDR2 SMNVEV (reference sequence).

This clonotype was observed at least ten times. The rearrangement joins TRBV3-1 to TRBJ2-7; the D gene is possibly TRBD2 (6 bases). The V end was cut by 2 bases, the J end by 2 bases, with 25 bases between. CDR1 is LGHDT and CDR2 is YNNKEL in the germline V gene (reference sequence). The CDR3 is 19 residues long. Here the CDR3 reads CASSQRSLGLSHDPYEQYF. CDR3 nucleotides: TGTGCCAGCAGCCAACGCTCACTCGGACTATCCCATGATCCCTACGAGCAGTACTTC.

There are many counts of this clonotype. The chain has TRBV20-1 and TRBJ1-1; tentative D call: TRBD1 (5 bases). Deletions cut 4 bases from V and 5 bases from J, with 14 bases between. Germline CDR1 DFQATT, CDR2 SNEGSKA (reference sequence). The CDR3 spans 13 residues. The CDR3 DNA reads TGCAGTGCTACCCAGGGCGATGATACTGAAGCTTTCTTT. Translated, it gives CSATQGDDTEAFF.

This clonotype was counted many times. J is TRBJ2-1 and V is TRBV5-1; no definite D call. Germline CDR1 and CDR2: SGHRS and YFSETQ. V was clipped by 4 bases and J by 0 bases, with 11 bases between them. CDR3 length: 15 amino acids. CDR3 DNA: TGCGCCAGCAGCGTAGACATCCCCTCCTACAATGAGCAGTTCTTC. It translates to CASSVDIPSYNEQFF.

This clonotype was counted between two and nine times. This chain joins TRBV10-3 and TRBJ2-5, with 7 bases identical to TRBD2. The germline gives CDR1 ENHRY, CDR2 SYGVKD. The CDR3 runs to 18 residues. The V and J ends lost 0 bases and 5 bases, in that order; junction bases with no gene match: 15. For the CDR3, the DNA is TGTGCCATCAGTGAGTCGAGGGGCGGGAGCGGTGCCGGCGAGACCCAGTACTTC. It encodes CAISESRGGSGAGETQYF.

This chain connects TRBV15 to TRBJ2-5; D is ambiguous. The CDR3 runs 14 residues. Trimming left V 0 bases short and J 4 bases short, with 9 bases between. Germline CDR1 is LNHNV and CDR2 is YYDKDF (reference sequence). CDR3 bases: TGTGCCACCAGCAGAGAGCGGCCAGGAGAGACCCAGTACTTC. Translation gives CATSRERPGETQYF. Drawing the rest from reference TRBV15 and TRBJ2-5, the complete variable domain is DAMVIQNPRYQVTQFGKPVTLSCSQTLNHNVMYWYQQKSSQAPKLLFHYYDKDFNNEADTPDNFQSRRPNTSFCFLDIRSPGLGDTAMYLCATSRERPGETQYFGPGTRLLVL.

This clonotype was counted many times. A junction boundary mismatches the germline segment, possibly from a read error. The CDR3 region is CASSVTPGQGIEQNF. CDR3 nucleotide sequence: TGTGCCAGCAGTGTTACTCCGGGACAGGGGATCGAGCAGAACTTC. The rearrangement links TRBV2 to TRBJ2-7; 10 bases are a match to TRBD1. Germline CDR1 reads SNHLY; CDR2 reads FYNNEI. The CDR3 spans 15 residues.

This clonotype was detected ten times or more. The rearrangement uses TRBV6-5 and TRBJ1-1; tentative D call: TRBD1 (5 bases). Trimming cost V 0 bases and J 5 bases, with 10 bases left between them. The CDR3 runs to 14 residues. The germline V gene encodes CDR1 MNHEY and CDR2 SVGAGI. In DNA, the CDR3 is TGTGCCAGCAGTTACTCGAGGGGAAGGACTGAAGCTTTCTTT. Translation gives CASSYSRGRTEAFF.

This clonotype appeared many times. The chain couples TRBV14 to TRBJ2-2, with TRBD2 as a possible D gene (6 bases). The CDR3 covers 17 residues. The V end was cut by 0 bases, the J end by 4 bases, with 15 bases between. Germline V gives CDR1 SGHDN, CDR2 FVKESK. The CDR3 DNA reads TGTGCCAGCAGCCAAGATCAAGGGCGGGAAGGCACCGGGGAGCTGTTTTTT. This translates into CASSQDQGREGTGELFF. Based on the CDR3 plus reference TRBV14 and TRBJ2-2, the full variable domain is EAGVTQFPSHSVIEKGQTVTLRCDPISGHDNLYWYRRVMGKEIKFLLHFVKESKQDESGMPNNRFLAERTGGTYSTLKVQPAELEDSGVYFCASSQDQGREGTGELFFGEGSRLTVL.

About this clonotype: Its ends do not fully match the called genes, so a read error is possible. This rearrangement joins TRBV14 to TRBJ2-5, with TRBD1 as a possible D gene (6 bases). Per the germline V gene, CDR1 is SGHDN and CDR2 is FVKESK. The CDR3 length is 14 residues. CDR3 nucleotide sequence: TGTGCCAGCAGCCAAGGGACAGCCCAAGAGGCCCAGTACTTC. This encodes CASSQGTAQEAQYF.

This clonotype has a handful of counts. The V and J genes are TRBV7-2 and TRBJ2-5, with a possible D match to TRBD1 (6 bases). Germline V lookup: CDR1 SGHTA, CDR2 FQGNSA. The CDR3 loop spans 12 amino acids. Trimming stripped 9 bases from V and 5 bases from J, with 13 bases between. CDR3 region: CASSQGQETQYF. CDR3 nucleotides: TGTGCCAGTAGTCAGGGGCAGGAGACCCAGTACTTC. Together with reference TRBV7-2 and TRBJ2-5, the CDR3 gives the full variable domain: GAGVSQSPSNKVTEKGKDVELRCDPISGHTALYWYRQSLGQGLEFLIYFQGNSAPDKSGLPSDRFSAERTGGSVSTLTIQRTQQEDSAVYLCASSQGQETQYFGPGTRLLVL.

At least ten counts were recorded for this clonotype. The genes are TRBV2 and TRBJ2-2, with a weak D call TRBD2 (5 bases). Trimming pared 7 bases from V and 5 bases from J, leaving 11 bases between. This CDR3 region has 13 residues. Germline V gives CDR1 SNHLY, CDR2 FYNNEI. For the CDR3, the DNA is TGTGCCAGCATCCTAGCCGGGACCGGGGAGCTGTTTTTT. The encoded protein is CASILAGTGELFF. The full variable domain, with the rest looked up from reference TRBV2 and TRBJ2-2, is EPEVTQTPSHQVTQMGQEVILRCVPISNHLYFYWYRQILGQKVEFLVSFYNNEISEKSEIFDDQFSVERPDGSNFTLKIRSTKLEDSAMYFCASILAGTGELFFGEGSRLTVL.

This clonotype was counted only a few times. A much larger clonotype is one base distant, so this may be a read error. V usage is TRBV14 and J usage is TRBJ1-2; maybe TRBD1 (5 bases). Germline loops: CDR1 SGHDN, CDR2 FVKESK. This CDR3 comprises 13 residues. V lost 1 base to trimming and J lost 3 bases, with 6 bases between them. CDR3 sequence reads: CASSQAGYYGYTF. CDR3 nucleotides: TGTGCCAGCAGCCAAGCAGGGTACTATGGCTACACCTTC.